Sequencing of this T cell receptor (beta chain) was carried out in a study of T cells in Graves' hyperthyroidism and ophthalmopathy. Turning to the study itself: At initial diagnosis, before any treatment had begun, peripheral blood was obtained.

Looked up from germline, CDR1 is SGHVS and CDR2 is FQNEAQ. Between the trimmed V and J ends, which lost 1 base and 7 bases, there was a span of 11 bases. This CDR3 has 14 residues. Ophthalmopathy cases met thresholds of Clinical Activity Score at least 3, NOSPECS grade at least 4 and duration under 3 months. Orbital computed tomography, thyroid ultrasound, serum thyroxine and TRAb, and clinical symptoms together informed the diagnoses. Regions amplified from RNA transcripts were the TCR beta CDR3 regions. First-round RT-PCR targeting the TCR CDR3 was performed with the HTBI primer set. Each CDR3 protein gets one entry after TCRdb re-called the multiplex PCR reads with MiXCR. The table includes more than 450,000 distinct CDR3 sequences, just under 20% detected once. The sample holds many counts of this clonotype. Its specificity is unknown. Findings and limits, study-wide: Also found in blood were most expanded thyroid clonotypes above 0.001.

Input material: blood. The sequence derives from a man aged 40-49 years with Graves' ophthalmopathy. The chain is built from TRBV7-8 and TRBJ1-5; a possible D gene is TRBD1 (5 bases). The chain's CDR3 is CASSLGGDSQPQHF. The CDR3 DNA follows: TGTGCCAGCAGCTTAGGGGGGGATTCCCAGCCCCAGCATTTT.